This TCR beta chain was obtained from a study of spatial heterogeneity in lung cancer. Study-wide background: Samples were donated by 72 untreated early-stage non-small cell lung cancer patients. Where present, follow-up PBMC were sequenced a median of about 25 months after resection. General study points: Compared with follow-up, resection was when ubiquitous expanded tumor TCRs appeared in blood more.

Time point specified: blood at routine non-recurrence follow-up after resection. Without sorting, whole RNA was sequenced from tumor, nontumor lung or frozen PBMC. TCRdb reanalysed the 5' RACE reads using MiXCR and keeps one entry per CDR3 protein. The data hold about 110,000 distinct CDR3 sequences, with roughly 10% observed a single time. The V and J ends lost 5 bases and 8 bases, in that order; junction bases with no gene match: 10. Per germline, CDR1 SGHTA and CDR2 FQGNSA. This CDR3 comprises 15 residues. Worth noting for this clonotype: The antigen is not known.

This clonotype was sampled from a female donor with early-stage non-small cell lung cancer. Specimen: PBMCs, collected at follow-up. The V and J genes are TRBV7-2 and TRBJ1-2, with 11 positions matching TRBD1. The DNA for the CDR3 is TGTGCCAGCAGCAGGAACGGACAGGGGGCGTTAGGCTACACCTTC. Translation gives CASSRNGQGALGYTF.